Ten or more counts support the clone carrying this TCR beta chain. Its specificity is unknown. This entry comes from a study of T cells after yellow fever vaccination. V shed 7 bases and J shed 8 bases, with 17 bases lying between them. The CDR3 is 14 amino acids. In germline, CDR1 is MDHEN, CDR2 SYDVKM. UMIs and a universal primer site were added when TCR cDNA was made by 5'RACE template switching. TCRdb re-derived calls from the 5' RACE reads in MiXCR, one entry per CDR3 protein. The table includes 78,000 or so distinct CDR3 sequences, more than 5.5% detected once. Study results and caveats: Weaker overall was a secondary response that nonetheless peaked faster, on day 5 versus 15. Among all clonotypes, a small share was observed in both CD4 and CD8 compartments. Contamination of FACS-sorted repertoires by abundant clonotypes from the bulk population could occur.

This chain links TRBV28 with TRBJ1-4; D gene unclear. The origin of this receptor is a man in his late teens or twenties who received the YFV17D yellow fever vaccine. The specimen comprised CD8+ T cells sorted from PBMCs, sampled 10 to 11 days after the first yellow fever vaccination. The CDR3 region has the DNA TGTGCCAGCAATCGCCCCAGGTTTCCCGAAAAACTGTTTTTT. Amino acid sequence: CASNRPRFPEKLFF.